This note documents a single T cell receptor (beta chain) sequence. The data were produced by immunoSEQ multiplex PCR, yet TCRdb's version contains in-frame clones alone and is incomplete. The table shows roughly 79,000 clones, with 75% to 90% occurring only once. This sample was taken from a study of blood T cell repertoires in COVID-19. The V and J ends lost 5 bases and 8 bases, in that order; junction bases with no gene match: 6. Germline V gene data show CDR1 as SGHTA and CDR2 as FQGNSA. CDR3 length: 14 residues. The TCR originated in a man aged 60 to 75 with active or convalescent COVID-19. This sequence joins TRBV7-2 and TRBJ1-4; TRBD1 matches 9 bases. The specimen was peripheral blood. The CDR3 DNA follows: TGTGCCAGCAGCCAACAGGGGGCGCGGGAAAAACTGTTTTTT. This translates into CASSQQGAREKLFF. Variable domain in full (rest from reference TRBV7-2 and TRBJ1-4): GAGVSQSPSNKVTEKGKDVELRCDPISGHTALYWYRQSLGQGLEFLIYFQGNSAPDKSGLPSDRFSAERTGGSVSTLTIQRTQQEDSAVYLCASSQQGAREKLFFGSGTQLSVL.